A selection of T cell receptor beta chains follows, all from one sample in a study of cytomegalovirus exposure and HLA in healthy donors. The repertoire was sequenced with immunoSEQ multiplex PCR; TCRdb's copy has only in-frame clones and lacks some. The sample data list roughly 150,000 clones. Sequencing used PBMCs. Receptors originate from a woman aged 50 to 65 in good health and CMV-seronegative. Both conserved end residues are part of each CDR3. A D gene is named only where the DNA matches it firmly.

TRBV9,TRBJ2-7,NA,CASSVNTNYEQYF,TGTGCCAGCAGCGTAAACACCAACTACGAGCAGTACTTC
TRBV30,TRBJ1-2,NA,CACPYLRDTDGYTF,TGTGCCTGTCCGTACCTCCGGGACACCGATGGCTACACCTTC
TRBV2,TRBJ2-3,TRBD2,CASSTSGVLATQYF,TGTGCCAGCAGTACTAGCGGGGTCCTAGCTACGCAGTATTTT
TRBV27,TRBJ1-1,TRBD1,CASSLLGTGNTEAFF,TGTGCCAGCAGTTTGCTAGGGACAGGGAACACTGAAGCTTTCTTT
TRBV28,TRBJ2-7,NA,CASTYSDTFYEQYF,TGTGCCAGCACCTATTCGGACACCTTCTACGAGCAGTACTTC
TRBV6-5,TRBJ2-7,NA,CASSYGVGGSYEQYF,TGTGCCAGCAGTTACGGGGTCGGGGGATCCTACGAGCAGTACTTC
TRBV6-5,TRBJ2-1,TRBD1,CASSPTGGGFNEQFF,TGTGCCAGCAGCCCCACAGGGGGCGGGTTTAATGAGCAGTTCTTC
TRBV4-2,TRBJ1-1,NA,CASSQETAAHTEAFF,TGTGCCAGCAGCCAAGAGACGGCGGCTCACACTGAAGCTTTCTTT
TRBV28,TRBJ1-6,NA,CAIRLSYNSPLHF,TGTGCCATAAGACTCTCCTATAATTCACCCCTCCACTTT
TRBV7-9,TRBJ2-1,NA,CASSLNSASEQFF,TGTGCCAGCAGCTTAAACAGTGCGAGTGAGCAGTTCTTC
TRBV11-2,TRBJ2-7,NA,CASSPGSAYEQYF,TGTGCCAGCAGTCCGGGGAGTGCCTACGAGCAGTACTTC
TRBV10-3,TRBJ2-7,TRBD1,CAISDGQGYEQYF,TGTGCCATCAGTGACGGACAGGGTTACGAGCAGTACTTC
TRBV5-8,TRBJ2-7,TRBD1,CASSPPKGQEFYEQYF,TGTGCCAGCAGCCCCCCGAAGGGACAGGAATTCTACGAGCAGTACTTC
TRBV5-1,TRBJ2-3,TRBD2,CASSLDSGGDTDTQYF,TGCGCCAGCAGCTTGGATAGCGGGGGGGACACAGATACGCAGTATTTT
TRBV4-1,TRBJ2-2,TRBD2,CASSQIAGGVGELFF,TGCGCCAGCAGCCAGATAGCGGGAGGGGTCGGGGAGCTGTTTTTT
TRBV28,TRBJ1-4,TRBD1,CASSPGTEYEKLFF,TGTGCCAGCAGTCCCGGGACAGAGTATGAAAAACTGTTTTTT
TRBV18,TRBJ1-2,NA,CASSPFTRDYGYTF,TGTGCCAGCTCACCATTTACTAGAGACTATGGCTACACCTTC
TRBV19,TRBJ2-1,NA,CASRVRGAPYNEQFF,TGTGCCAGTAGGGTCAGGGGGGCCCCCTACAATGAGCAGTTCTTC
TRBV5-1,TRBJ1-2,NA,CASSLEQANYGYTF,TGCGCCAGCAGCTTGGAACAGGCGAACTATGGCTACACCTTC
TRBV30,TRBJ1-5,NA,CACQSGLSNQPQHF,TGTGCCTGTCAGTCAGGGTTAAGCAATCAGCCCCAGCATTTT
TRBV29-1,TRBJ2-3,NA,CSVEQGTDTQYF,TGCAGCGTTGAACAGGGCACAGATACGCAGTATTTT
TRBV6-4,TRBJ1-2,NA,CASSLTWRTNYGYTF,TGTGCCAGCAGCTTAACTTGGAGGACTAACTATGGCTACACCTTC
TRBV27,TRBJ1-1,NA,CASSLIGQPMNTEAFF,TGTGCCAGCAGTTTGATTGGACAGCCGATGAACACTGAAGCTTTCTTT
TRBV28,TRBJ1-1,NA,CASSPYSGGTEAFF,TGTGCCAGCAGTCCCTACTCGGGGGGCACTGAAGCTTTCTTT
TRBV18,TRBJ2-2,NA,CASSPQAGSSDTGELFF,TGTGCCAGCTCACCACAAGCGGGCAGTTCGGACACCGGGGAGCTGTTTTTT
TRBV7-3,TRBJ2-2,NA,CASSLKGGTGELFF,TGTGCCAGCAGCTTAAAGGGGGGGACCGGGGAGCTGTTTTTT
TRBV2,TRBJ1-1,NA,CASNPQGNTEAFF,TGTGCCAGCAACCCCCAGGGCAACACTGAAGCTTTCTTT
TRBV9,TRBJ2-1,NA,CASKSGAATSSVSEQFF,TGTGCCAGCAAGTCAGGAGCGGCTACTTCGAGCGTCAGTGAGCAGTTCTTC
TRBV11-3,TRBJ1-3,NA,CASSKTGMPGNTIYF,TGTGCCAGCAGTAAAACAGGGATGCCTGGAAACACCATATATTTT
TRBV30,TRBJ2-6,NA,CAWSKGGSGANVLTF,TGTGCCTGGAGTAAAGGGGGTTCTGGGGCCAACGTCCTGACTTTC
TRBV27,TRBJ2-7,NA,CASRIGDYEQYF,TGTGCCAGCAGAATCGGAGACTACGAGCAGTACTTC
TRBV27,TRBJ1-1,NA,CASSLSADRSTEAFF,TGTGCCAGCAGTTTATCTGCAGATAGGAGCACTGAAGCTTTCTTT
TRBV7-2,TRBJ1-2,NA,CASSSGRGGYGYTF,TGTGCCAGCAGCTCGGGGAGGGGGGGCTATGGCTACACCTTC
TRBV7-2,TRBJ1-2,NA,CASSISGVGYTF,TGTGCCAGCAGCATATCAGGGGTCGGCTACACCTTC
TRBV9,TRBJ2-5,TRBD2,CASSVGGRGAPQETQYF,TGTGCCAGCAGCGTAGGGGGGCGGGGGGCCCCCCAAGAGACCCAGTACTTC
TRBV19,TRBJ1-5,NA,CASSSRTAQPQHF,TGTGCCAGTAGTAGTAGGACAGCTCAGCCCCAGCATTTT
TRBV5-1,TRBJ2-3,TRBD2,CASSRTSGSTDTQYF,TGCGCCAGCAGCAGGACTAGCGGGAGCACAGATACGCAGTATTTT
TRBV2,TRBJ1-5,NA,CASTPREGQPQHF,TGTGCCAGCACCCCCAGGGAAGGTCAGCCCCAGCATTTT
TRBV5-1,TRBJ1-5,TRBD1,CASSLETGAGQPQHF,TGCGCCAGCAGCTTGGAGACAGGGGCGGGTCAGCCCCAGCATTTT
TRBV4-1,TRBJ2-1,NA,CASSPQVSDNEQFF,TGCGCCAGCAGCCCCCAGGTCAGTGACAATGAGCAGTTCTTC
TRBV28,TRBJ1-4,NA,CASRTRNREHEKLFF,TGTGCCAGCAGAACCCGCAACAGGGAGCATGAAAAACTGTTTTTT
TRBV29-1,TRBJ2-1,NA,CSVRVNEQFF,TGCAGCGTCAGGGTAAATGAGCAGTTCTTC
TRBV19,TRBJ2-1,TRBD2,CASSKLAGTTYNEQFF,TGTGCCAGTAGTAAACTAGCGGGAACGACTTACAATGAGCAGTTCTTC
TRBV2,TRBJ1-2,NA,CASTRQREEDGYTF,TGTGCCAGCACCCGGCAGAGGGAGGAAGATGGCTACACCTTC
TRBV7-8,TRBJ2-1,NA,CASSLLSGSYNEQFF,TGTGCCAGCAGCTTACTTAGCGGTTCCTACAATGAGCAGTTCTTC
TRBV28,TRBJ2-7,NA,CASSLSLSSSPYEQYF,TGTGCCAGCAGTTTATCGCTTAGTTCGTCTCCCTACGAGCAGTACTTC
TRBV9,TRBJ2-7,TRBD2,CASSVGTRGSGEQYF,TGTGCCAGCAGCGTAGGGACTAGGGGTTCGGGGGAGCAGTACTTC
TRBV4-2,TRBJ2-5,TRBD2,CASSLASGGAVETQYF,TGTGCCAGCAGCCTTGCTAGCGGGGGGGCGGTAGAGACCCAGTACTTC
TRBV13,TRBJ2-7,TRBD1,CASSLGLLGQPGEQYF,TGTGCCAGCAGCTTAGGCCTGTTGGGACAGCCGGGCGAGCAGTACTTC